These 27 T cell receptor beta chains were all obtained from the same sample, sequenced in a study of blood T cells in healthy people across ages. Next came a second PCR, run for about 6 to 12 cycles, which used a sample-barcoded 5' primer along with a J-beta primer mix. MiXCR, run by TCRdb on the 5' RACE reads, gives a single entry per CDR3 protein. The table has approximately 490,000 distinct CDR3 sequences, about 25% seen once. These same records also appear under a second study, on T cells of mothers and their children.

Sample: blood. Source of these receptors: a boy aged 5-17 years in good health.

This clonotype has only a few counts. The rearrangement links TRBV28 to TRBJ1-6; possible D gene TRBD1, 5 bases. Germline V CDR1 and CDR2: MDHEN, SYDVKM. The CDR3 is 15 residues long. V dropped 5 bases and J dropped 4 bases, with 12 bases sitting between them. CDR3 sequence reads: CASSPFRAYNSPLHF. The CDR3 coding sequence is TGTGCCAGCAGTCCATTCAGGGCTTATAATTCACCCCTCCACTTT.

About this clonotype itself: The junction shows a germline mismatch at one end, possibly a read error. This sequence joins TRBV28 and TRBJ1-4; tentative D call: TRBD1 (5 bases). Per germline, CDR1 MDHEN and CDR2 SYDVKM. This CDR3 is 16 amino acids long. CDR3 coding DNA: TGTGCCAGCAACGGCCCAGTACAGGTGCCTAAGGAAAAACTGTTTTTT. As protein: CASNGPVQVPKEKLFF.

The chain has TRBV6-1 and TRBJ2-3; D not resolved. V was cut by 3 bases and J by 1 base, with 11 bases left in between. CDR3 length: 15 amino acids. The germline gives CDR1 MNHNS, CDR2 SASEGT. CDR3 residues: CASSDASVGTDTQYF. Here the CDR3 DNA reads TGTGCCAGCAGTGATGCGTCTGTGGGCACAGATACGCAGTATTTT.

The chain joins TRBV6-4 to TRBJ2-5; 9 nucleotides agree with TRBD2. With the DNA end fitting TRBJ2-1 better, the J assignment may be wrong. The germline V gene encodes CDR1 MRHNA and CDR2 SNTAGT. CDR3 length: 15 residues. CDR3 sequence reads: CASSDRRTSVDEQFF. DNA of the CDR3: TGTGCCAGCAGCGACCGACGGACTAGCGTCGATGAGCAGTTCTTC.

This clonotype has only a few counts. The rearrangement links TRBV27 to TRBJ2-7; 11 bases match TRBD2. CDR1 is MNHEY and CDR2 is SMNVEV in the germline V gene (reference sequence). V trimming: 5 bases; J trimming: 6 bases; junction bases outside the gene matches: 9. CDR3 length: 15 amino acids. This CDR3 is CASSPGTSGKGEQYF. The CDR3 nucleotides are TGTGCCAGCAGTCCAGGGACTAGCGGTAAAGGCGAGCAGTACTTC.

The CDR3 spells CASSNPHRPQHF. The DNA for the CDR3 is TGCGCCAGCAGCAATCCCCATCGGCCCCAGCATTTT. The chain couples TRBV5-1 to TRBJ1-5; D remains ambiguous. V was pared by 4 bases and J by 9 bases, with 11 bases between. In germline, CDR1 is SGHRS, CDR2 YFSETQ. The CDR3 has 12 residues.

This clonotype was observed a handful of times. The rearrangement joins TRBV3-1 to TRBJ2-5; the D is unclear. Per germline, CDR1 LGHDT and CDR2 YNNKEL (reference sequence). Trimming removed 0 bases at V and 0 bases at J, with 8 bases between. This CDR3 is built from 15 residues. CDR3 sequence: CASSQDGRYQETQYF. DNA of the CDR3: TGTGCCAGCAGCCAAGATGGCCGGTACCAAGAGACCCAGTACTTC.

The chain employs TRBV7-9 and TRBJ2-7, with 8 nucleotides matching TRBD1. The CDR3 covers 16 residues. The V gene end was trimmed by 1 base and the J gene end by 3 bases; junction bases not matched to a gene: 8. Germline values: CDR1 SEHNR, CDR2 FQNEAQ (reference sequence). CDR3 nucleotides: TGTGCCAGCAGCTTAGTCGGGACAGGAGGCAACTACGAGCAGTACTTC. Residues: CASSLVGTGGNYEQYF.

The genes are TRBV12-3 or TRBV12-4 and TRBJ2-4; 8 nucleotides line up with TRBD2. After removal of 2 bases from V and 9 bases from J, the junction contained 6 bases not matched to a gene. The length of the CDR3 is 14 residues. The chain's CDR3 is CASSLRGLGGIQYF. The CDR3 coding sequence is TGTGCCAGCAGTTTAAGGGGACTAGGGGGCATTCAGTACTTC.

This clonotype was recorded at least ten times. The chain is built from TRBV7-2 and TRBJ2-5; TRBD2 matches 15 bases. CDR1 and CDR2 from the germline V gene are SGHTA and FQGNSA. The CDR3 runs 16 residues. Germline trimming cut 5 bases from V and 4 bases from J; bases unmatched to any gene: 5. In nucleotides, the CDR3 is TGTGCCAGCAGCCCGGGACTAGCGGGGGGAAGAGAGACCCAGTACTTC. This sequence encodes CASSPGLAGGRETQYF. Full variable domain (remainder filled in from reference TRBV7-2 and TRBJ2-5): GAGVSQSPSNKVTEKGKDVELRCDPISGHTALYWYRQSLGQGLEFLIYFQGNSAPDKSGLPSDRFSAERTGGSVSTLTIQRTQQEDSAVYLCASSPGLAGGRETQYFGPGTRLLVL.

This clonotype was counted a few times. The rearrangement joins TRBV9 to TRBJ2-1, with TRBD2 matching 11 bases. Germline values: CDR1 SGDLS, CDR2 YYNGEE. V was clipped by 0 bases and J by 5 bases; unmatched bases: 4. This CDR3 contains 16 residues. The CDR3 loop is CASSVGLAGGNNEQFF. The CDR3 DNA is TGTGCCAGCAGCGTAGGGCTAGCGGGAGGAAACAATGAGCAGTTCTTC. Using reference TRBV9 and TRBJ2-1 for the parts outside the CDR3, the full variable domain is DSGVTQTPKHLITATGQRVTLRCSPRSGDLSVYWYQQSLDQGLQFLIQYYNGEERAKGNILERFSAQQFPDLHSELNLSSLELGDSALYFCASSVGLAGGNNEQFFGPGTRLTVL.

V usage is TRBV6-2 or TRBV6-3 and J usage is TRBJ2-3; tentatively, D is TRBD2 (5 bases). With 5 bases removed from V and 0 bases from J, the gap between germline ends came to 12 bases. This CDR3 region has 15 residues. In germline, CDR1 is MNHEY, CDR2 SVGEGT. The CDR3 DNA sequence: TGTGCCAGCAGTACCCGGAGCGGTAGCACAGATACGCAGTATTTT. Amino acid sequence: CASSTRSGSTDTQYF.

The CDR3 reads CSVEPRLAPLTDTQYF. The CDR3 DNA is TGCAGCGTTGAACCCCGGTTGGCACCCCTCACAGATACGCAGTATTTT. The chain couples TRBV29-1 to TRBJ2-3; D gene uncertain. Germline CDR1 and CDR2: SQVTM and ANQGSEA. The CDR3 contains 16 residues. With 2 bases removed from V and 2 bases from J, the gap between germline ends came to 17 bases.

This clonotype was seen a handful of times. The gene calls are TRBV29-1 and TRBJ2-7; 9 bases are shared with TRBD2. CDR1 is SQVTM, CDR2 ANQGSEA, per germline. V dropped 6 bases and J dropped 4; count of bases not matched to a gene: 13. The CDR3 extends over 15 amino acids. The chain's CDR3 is CSVAQLSGSGYEQYF. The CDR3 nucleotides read TGCAGCGTAGCGCAACTTAGCGGGAGTGGGTACGAGCAGTACTTC.

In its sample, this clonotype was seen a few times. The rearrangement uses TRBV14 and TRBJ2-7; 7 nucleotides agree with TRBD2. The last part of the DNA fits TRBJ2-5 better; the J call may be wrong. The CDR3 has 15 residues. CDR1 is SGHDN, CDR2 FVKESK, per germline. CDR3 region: CASGPGPSGQETQYF. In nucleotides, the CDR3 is TGTGCCAGCGGCCCCGGGCCTAGCGGACAAGAGACCCAGTACTTC.

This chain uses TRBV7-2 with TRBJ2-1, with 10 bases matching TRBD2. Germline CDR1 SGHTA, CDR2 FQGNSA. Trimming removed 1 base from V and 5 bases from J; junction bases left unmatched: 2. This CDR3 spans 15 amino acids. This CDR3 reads CASSLELAGNNEQFF. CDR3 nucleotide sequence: TGTGCCAGCAGCTTAGAACTAGCGGGGAACAATGAGCAGTTCTTC. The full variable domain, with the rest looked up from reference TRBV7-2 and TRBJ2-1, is GAGVSQSPSNKVTEKGKDVELRCDPISGHTALYWYRQSLGQGLEFLIYFQGNSAPDKSGLPSDRFSAERTGGSVSTLTIQRTQQEDSAVYLCASSLELAGNNEQFFGPGTRLTVL.

CDR3 nucleotide sequence: TGTGCCAGCAGTTATCATCTGGGGCAGATTGGGGCCAACGTCCTGACTTTC. Translation gives CASSYHLGQIGANVLTF. The chain is built from TRBV6-5 and TRBJ2-6; D is possibly TRBD1 (5 bases). V shed 3 bases and J shed 3 bases, with 15 bases lying between them. CDR1 is MNHEY and CDR2 is SVGAGI in the germline V gene. The CDR3 is made up of 17 amino acids.

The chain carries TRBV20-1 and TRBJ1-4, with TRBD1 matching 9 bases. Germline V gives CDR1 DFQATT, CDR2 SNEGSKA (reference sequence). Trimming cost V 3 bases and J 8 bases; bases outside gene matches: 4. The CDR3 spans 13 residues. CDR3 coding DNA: TGCAGTGCTAGGGGGACAGGGTTGGAAAAACTGTTTTTT. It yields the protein CSARGTGLEKLFF.

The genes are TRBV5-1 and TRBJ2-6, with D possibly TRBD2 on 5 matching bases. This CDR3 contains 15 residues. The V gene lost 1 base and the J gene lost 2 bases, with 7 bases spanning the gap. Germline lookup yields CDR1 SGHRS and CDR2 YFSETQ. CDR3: CASSLSGTGANVLTF. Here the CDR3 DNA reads TGCGCCAGCAGCTTGAGCGGTACTGGGGCCAACGTCCTGACTTTC.

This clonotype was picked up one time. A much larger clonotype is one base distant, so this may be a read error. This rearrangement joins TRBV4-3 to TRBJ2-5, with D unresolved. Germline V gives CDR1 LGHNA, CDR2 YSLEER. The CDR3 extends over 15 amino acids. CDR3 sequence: CASSQERFGPSEQSF. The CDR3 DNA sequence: TGCGCCAGCAGCCAAGAACGGTTTGGACCATCGGAGCAGTCCTTC.

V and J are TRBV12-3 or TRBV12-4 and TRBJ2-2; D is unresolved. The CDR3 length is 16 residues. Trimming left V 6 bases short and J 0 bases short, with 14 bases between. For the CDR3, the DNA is TGTGCCAGCAGCTACCGACCAACCGCGAACACCGGGGAGCTGTTTTTT. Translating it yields CASSYRPTANTGELFF.

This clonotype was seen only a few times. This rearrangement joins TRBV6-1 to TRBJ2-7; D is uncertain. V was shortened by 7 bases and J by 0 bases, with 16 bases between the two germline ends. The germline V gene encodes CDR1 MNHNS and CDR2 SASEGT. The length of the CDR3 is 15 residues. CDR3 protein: CASTRPGPSSYEQYF. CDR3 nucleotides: TGTGCCAGCACTAGACCGGGCCCTAGCTCCTACGAGCAGTACTTC.

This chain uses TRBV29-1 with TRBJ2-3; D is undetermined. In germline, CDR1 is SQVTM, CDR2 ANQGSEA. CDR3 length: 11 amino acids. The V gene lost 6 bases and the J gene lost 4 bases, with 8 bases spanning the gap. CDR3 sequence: CSVPQSDTQYF. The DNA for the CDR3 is TGCAGCGTCCCCCAGTCAGATACGCAGTATTTT.

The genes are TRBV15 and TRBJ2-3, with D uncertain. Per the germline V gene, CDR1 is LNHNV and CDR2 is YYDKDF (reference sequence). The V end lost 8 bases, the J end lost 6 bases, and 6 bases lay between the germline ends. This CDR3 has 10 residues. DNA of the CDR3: TGTGCCACCGGCCGTGATACGCAGTATTTT. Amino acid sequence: CATGRDTQYF.

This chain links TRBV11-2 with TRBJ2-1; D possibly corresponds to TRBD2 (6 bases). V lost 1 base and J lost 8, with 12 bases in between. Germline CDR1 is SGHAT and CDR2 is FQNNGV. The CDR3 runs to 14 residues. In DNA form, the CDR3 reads TGTGCCAGCAGCTTAGGCTCCGGGGACTATGAGCAGTTCTTC. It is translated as CASSLGSGDYEQFF.

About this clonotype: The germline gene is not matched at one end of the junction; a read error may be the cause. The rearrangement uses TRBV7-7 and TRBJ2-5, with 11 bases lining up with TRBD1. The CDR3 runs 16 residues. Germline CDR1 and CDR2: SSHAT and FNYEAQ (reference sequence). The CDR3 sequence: CASSLGTGGGQETQYF. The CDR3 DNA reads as TGTGCTAGCAGCTTAGGGACAGGGGGGGGCCAAGAGACCCAGTACTTC.

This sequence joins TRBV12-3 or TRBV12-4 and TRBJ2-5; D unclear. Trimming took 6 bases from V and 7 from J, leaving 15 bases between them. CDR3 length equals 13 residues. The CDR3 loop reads CASSLEAAGTQYF. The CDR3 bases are TGTGCCAGCAGCCTCGAGGCAGCAGGGACCCAGTACTTC.